One and the same sample provided the 32 T cell receptor beta chains below, sequenced in a study of blood T cell repertoires in COVID-19. Sequenced by immunoSEQ multiplex PCR; TCRdb stores in-frame clones only, minus some. The data hold under 200,000 clones, with around 80% observed a single time. What was sequenced was PBMCs or T cells enriched from blood (not recorded which). These receptors came from a man aged 45-65 years who had recovered from COVID-19.

The chain carries TRBV7-2 and TRBJ2-7; D remains ambiguous. The V end was cut by 2 bases, the J end by 5 bases, with 16 bases between. This CDR3 spans 15 amino acids. Germline CDR1 and CDR2: SGHTA and FQGNSA. Here the CDR3 DNA reads TGTGCCAGCAGCTTATCTCCAGCGCCTGCGGACGAGCAGTACTTC. Amino acids: CASSLSPAPADEQYF.

This chain uses TRBV27 with TRBJ2-7; TRBD1 is a possible D gene (6 bases). CDR1 and CDR2 (germline): MNHEY, SMNVEV (reference sequence). The germline V and J ends were trimmed by 0 bases and 6 bases, with 15 bases remaining between them. The CDR3 is made up of 15 amino acids. The CDR3 region is CASSLSGTGSGEQYF. CDR3 in DNA: TGTGCCAGCAGTTTATCGGGAACAGGGTCCGGCGAGCAGTACTTC.

The chain has TRBV11-2 and TRBJ1-1; D is unresolved. The CDR3 contains 15 residues. Trimming removed 5 bases from V and 3 bases from J, with 16 bases in between. In germline, CDR1 is SGHAT, CDR2 FQNNGV. CDR3 sequence: CASSEQPHRYTEAFF. CDR3 bases: TGTGCCAGCAGCGAACAACCCCACCGCTACACTGAAGCTTTCTTT.

This clone has only a few counts. The CDR3 loop is CASSLGGTVNSPLHF. The CDR3 nucleotides read TGCGCCAGCAGCTTGGGTGGGACAGTAAATTCACCCCTCCACTTT. J is TRBJ1-6 and V is TRBV5-1; 7 bases agree with TRBD1. V lost 0 bases, J lost 7 bases, and 4 bases stayed unmatched. Germline CDR1 is SGHRS and CDR2 is YFSETQ. CDR3 size: 15 residues. Using reference TRBV5-1 and TRBJ1-6 for the parts outside the CDR3, the full variable domain is KAGVTQTPRYLIKTRGQQVTLSCSPISGHRSVSWYQQTPGQGLQFLFEYFSETQRNKGNFPGRFSGRQFSNSRSEMNVSTLELGDSALYLCASSLGGTVNSPLHFGNGTRLTVT.

The chain joins TRBV28 to TRBJ2-2; 10 bases are shared with TRBD2. The CDR3 covers 16 residues. Trimming took 1 base from V and 9 from J; bases not matched to a gene: 8. CDR1 MDHEN and CDR2 SYDVKM come from the germline V gene. CDR3 in DNA: TGTGCCAGCAGTTTATTGGTAGCGGGAGGAGGACGGGAGCTGTTTTTT. It yields the protein CASSLLVAGGGRELFF.

The chain employs TRBV28 and TRBJ1-2; D is perhaps TRBD1 (5 bases). Per the germline V gene, CDR1 is MDHEN and CDR2 is SYDVKM. With 3 bases removed from V and 3 bases from J, the gap between germline ends came to 20 bases. This CDR3 spans 17 amino acids. CDR3 sequence reads: CASSFGTPREVHYGYTF. DNA for the CDR3: TGTGCCAGCAGTTTCGGGACCCCAAGGGAGGTTCACTATGGCTACACCTTC.

The chain uses TRBV19 and TRBJ2-2, with D possibly being TRBD1 (6 bases). Trimming took off 5 bases at V and 0 bases at J, with 13 bases between the two ends. The CDR3 runs 16 residues. The V gene's germline CDR1 is LNHDA and CDR2 SQIVND (reference sequence). As DNA, the CDR3 is TGTGCCAGTAGTGACCGACAGGTGACGAACACCGGGGAGCTGTTTTTT. As protein: CASSDRQVTNTGELFF.

This chain links TRBV27 with TRBJ2-1; perhaps TRBD1 as D (7 bases). Germline V CDR1 and CDR2: MNHEY, SMNVEV (reference sequence). V was pared by 6 bases and J by 0 bases, with 18 bases between. The CDR3 extends over 17 amino acids. The CDR3 region is CASSRGAVISSYNEQFF. CDR3 sequence (DNA): TGTGCCAGCAGCAGGGGGGCGGTTATTAGCTCCTACAATGAGCAGTTCTTC.

The chain combines TRBV5-1 with TRBJ2-7; D gene unclear. The germline V gene encodes CDR1 SGHRS and CDR2 YFSETQ. This CDR3 has 13 residues. The V end lost 1 base, the J end lost 5 bases, and 10 bases lay between the germline ends. The CDR3: CASSLSLGDEQYF. The CDR3 coding sequence is TGCGCCAGCAGCTTGTCCCTAGGAGACGAGCAGTACTTC.

The rearrangement links TRBV5-4 to TRBJ2-7; D may be TRBD2 (6 bases). The CDR3 consists of 14 residues. Germline assignment: CDR1 SGHNT and CDR2 YYREEE (reference sequence). V shed 0 bases and J shed 7 bases, with 14 bases lying between them. The CDR3 protein is CASSLGGTGEEQYF. For the CDR3, the DNA is TGTGCCAGCAGCTTGGGCGGGACGGGCGAGGAGCAGTACTTC. Supplemented by reference TRBV5-4 and TRBJ2-7, the full variable domain reads ETGVTQSPTHLIKTRGQQVTLRCSSQSGHNTVSWYQQALGQGPQFIFQYYREEENGRGNFPPRFSGLQFPNYSSELNVNALELDDSALYLCASSLGGTGEEQYFGPGTRLTVT.

The chain is built from TRBV28 and TRBJ2-3; no clear D gene. Between the trimmed V and J ends, which lost 3 bases and 9 bases, there was a span of 13 bases. The CDR3 extends over 13 amino acids. The germline V gene encodes CDR1 MDHEN and CDR2 SYDVKM. CDR3 in amino acids: CASSLNERGTQYF. In DNA form, the CDR3 reads TGTGCCAGCAGTTTGAATGAGCGAGGCACGCAGTATTTT.

The chain links TRBV28 to TRBJ2-7, with TRBD1 matching 7 bases. The CDR3 has 15 amino acids. Looked up from germline, CDR1 is MDHEN and CDR2 is SYDVKM. Trimming at V came to 6 bases and at J to 2 bases, leaving 10 bases not matched to a gene. This chain's CDR3 is CASRSQQGTPYEQYF. CDR3 nucleotide sequence: TGTGCCAGCAGGTCTCAACAGGGGACCCCCTACGAGCAGTACTTC.

The chain combines TRBV2 with TRBJ1-4; D is perhaps TRBD1 (6 bases). Looked up from germline, CDR1 is SNHLY and CDR2 is FYNNEI. Trimming left V 3 bases short and J 4 bases short, with 12 bases between. This CDR3 is 15 amino acids long. DNA for the CDR3: TGTGCCAGCAGTGATAGGGGGATATTTAATGAAAAACTGTTTTTT. Translating it yields CASSDRGIFNEKLFF.

The CDR3 here is CASGTGGGFYEQFF. The CDR3 coding sequence is TGTGCCAGCGGGACGGGGGGCGGGTTCTATGAGCAGTTCTTC. The chain is built from TRBV2 and TRBJ2-1, with D tentatively TRBD2 (7 bases). CDR3 size: 14 residues. The germline CDR1 and CDR2 sequences are SNHLY and FYNNEI. V dropped 8 bases and J dropped 8 bases, with 19 bases sitting between them.

The chain is built from TRBV7-2 and TRBJ1-3; D uncertain. The CDR3 loop spans 15 amino acids. Germline assignment: CDR1 SGHTA and CDR2 FQGNSA. Trimming shortened V by 1 base and J by 0 bases, and 7 bases separated the two germline ends. CDR3 region: CASSLGAGSGNTIYF. As DNA, the CDR3 is TGTGCCAGCAGCTTAGGTGCAGGCTCTGGAAACACCATATATTTT. Together with reference TRBV7-2 and TRBJ1-3, the CDR3 gives the full variable domain: GAGVSQSPSNKVTEKGKDVELRCDPISGHTALYWYRQSLGQGLEFLIYFQGNSAPDKSGLPSDRFSAERTGGSVSTLTIQRTQQEDSAVYLCASSLGAGSGNTIYFGEGSWLTVV.

The rearrangement uses TRBV19 and TRBJ1-2; 10 bases line up with TRBD1. This CDR3 contains 15 residues. The V segment lost 4 bases and the J segment 5 bases; nucleotides outside the gene matches: 7. In germline, CDR1 is LNHDA, CDR2 SQIVND (reference sequence). For the CDR3, the DNA is TGTGCCAGTAGTACCTGGGACAGGGGCGTTTATGGCTACACCTTC. As protein: CASSTWDRGVYGYTF.

The chain combines TRBV18 with TRBJ2-2; D call uncertain. Between the trimmed V and J ends, which lost 3 bases and 0 bases, there was a span of 14 bases. Germline assignment: CDR1 KGHSH and CDR2 LQKENI. CDR3 length: 17 amino acids. The CDR3 nucleotides read TGTGCCAGCTCACCGCTAGGAACCCGCGCGAACACCGGGGAGCTGTTTTTT. Protein product: CASSPLGTRANTGELFF.

The chain joins TRBV28 to TRBJ2-5; no clear D. Trimming removed 6 bases from V and 2 bases from J, with 13 bases in between. CDR1 and CDR2 (germline): MDHEN, SYDVKM. The CDR3 totals 14 residues. The CDR3 sequence is CASSGGGQQETQYF. CDR3 coding DNA: TGTGCCAGCAGCGGCGGTGGTCAACAAGAGACCCAGTACTTC.

This clone turned up a few times. This chain connects TRBV5-1 to TRBJ1-1; no clear D gene. V was cut by 4 bases and J by 0 bases, with 10 bases left in between. The germline V gene encodes CDR1 SGHRS and CDR2 YFSETQ. The CDR3 extends over 14 amino acids. CDR3 in amino acids: CASSIFPVNTEAFF. Written as DNA, the CDR3 is TGCGCCAGCAGCATATTCCCAGTGAACACTGAAGCTTTCTTT.

This chain connects TRBV3-1 (or the pseudogene TRBV3-2) to TRBJ2-3; a possible D gene is TRBD2 (7 bases). Per the germline V gene, CDR1 is LGHDT and CDR2 is YNNKEL (reference sequence). The CDR3 runs 16 residues. Trimming took 8 bases from V and 3 from J, leaving 21 bases between them. This CDR3 is CASSSRGGAKTDTQYF. Written as DNA, the CDR3 is TGTGCCAGCTCCTCCAGAGGGGGGGCGAAAACAGATACGCAGTATTTT.

This chain links TRBV27 with TRBJ1-2; TRBD1 aligns across 8 bases. This CDR3 comprises 15 residues. Germline trimming cut 3 bases from V and 4 bases from J; bases unmatched to any gene: 7. Germline lookup yields CDR1 MNHEY and CDR2 SMNVEV (reference sequence). The CDR3 bases are TGTGCCAGCAGTTTCCGAGACAGGGGATCCTATGGCTACACCTTC. This codes for CASSFRDRGSYGYTF.

The rearrangement joins TRBV5-4 to TRBJ2-4; 8 nucleotides align to TRBD1. Germline CDR1 is SGHNT and CDR2 is YYREEE (reference sequence). With 0 bases clipped from V and 13 bases from J, the junction kept 3 bases outside the gene matches. This CDR3 is 12 amino acids long. The CDR3 nucleotides are TGTGCCAGCAGCTTGGAGACAGGGGCCCAGTACTTC. Protein product: CASSLETGAQYF.

The V gene is TRBV18, the J gene TRBJ1-5; 7 nucleotides line up with TRBD1. The CDR3 runs 15 residues. With V trimmed by 3 bases and J by 5 bases, 7 bases remained unmatched. Germline values: CDR1 KGHSH, CDR2 LQKENI. The CDR3 protein is CASSPNRGGDQPQHF. The CDR3 DNA sequence: TGTGCCAGCTCACCCAACAGGGGTGGGGATCAGCCCCAGCATTTT.

V gene TRBV6-5 combines with J gene TRBJ2-5, with TRBD2 as a possible D gene (5 bases). In germline, CDR1 is MNHEY, CDR2 SVGAGI. The CDR3 contains 16 residues. Trimming left V 0 bases short and J 5 bases short, with 16 bases between. This chain's CDR3 is CASSYSRGSYGETQYF. In DNA, the CDR3 is TGTGCCAGCAGTTACTCGAGAGGGTCCTACGGTGAGACCCAGTACTTC.

This sequence joins TRBV7-9 and TRBJ1-2, with TRBD1 matching over 8 bases. CDR1 is SEHNR and CDR2 is FQNEAQ in the germline V gene (reference sequence). The CDR3 is 14 residues long. J gave up 6 bases and V 1 base, and 4 bases lay outside the gene matches. CDR3: CASSLEGTGNGYTF. The CDR3 coding sequence is TGTGCCAGCAGCTTAGAGGGGACAGGCAATGGCTACACCTTC.

The chain employs TRBV6-5 and TRBJ2-3; 9 positions agree with TRBD1. V trimming: 6 bases; J trimming: 0 bases; junction bases outside the gene matches: 4. The CDR3 is 15 residues long. CDR1 MNHEY and CDR2 SVGAGI come from the germline V gene. CDR3 DNA sequence: TGTGCCAGCAGAGGACAGGGGATGAGCACAGATACGCAGTATTTT. Its protein product is CASRGQGMSTDTQYF.

The rearrangement joins TRBV6-1 to TRBJ2-5; 8 bases align to TRBD2. CDR1 and CDR2 from the germline V gene are MNHNS and SASEGT. This CDR3 comprises 17 residues. J was trimmed by 5 bases and V by 2 bases; bases with no gene match: 13. CDR3 coding DNA: TGTGCCAGCAGTGAACAGGGTCCGGGACTAGGGAGCGAGACCCAGTACTTC. Encoded protein: CASSEQGPGLGSETQYF.

This clone showed up just once. This chain uses TRBV19 with TRBJ1-4, with D perhaps matching TRBD1 (6 bases). The CDR3 is 15 amino acids. Germline-derived CDR1 and CDR2 are LNHDA and SQIVND (reference sequence). The V and J ends lost 5 bases and 7 bases respectively, with 17 bases between them. In nucleotides, the CDR3 is TGTGCCAGTAGTCCTTCCGGGACACTGGGTGAAAAACTGTTTTTT. It is translated as CASSPSGTLGEKLFF.

This clone is a singleton in its sample. This rearrangement joins TRBV12-3 or TRBV12-4 to TRBJ2-1, with 8 positions matching TRBD1. V lost 6 bases, J lost 7 bases, and 2 bases stayed unmatched. This CDR3 has 12 residues. The CDR3 DNA follows: TGTGCCAGCAGCAACAGGGGGAATGAGCAGTTCTTC. Translating gives CASSNRGNEQFF.

V is TRBV11-2 and J is TRBJ1-2; 8 bases are a match to TRBD1. Germline V gene data show CDR1 as SGHAT and CDR2 as FQNNGV. The CDR3 loop spans 15 amino acids. V dropped 4 bases and J dropped 4; count of bases not matched to a gene: 8. This CDR3 reads CASSSSGQGAYGYTF. The CDR3 nucleotides read TGTGCCAGCAGCTCCAGCGGCCAGGGGGCCTATGGCTACACCTTC. The whole variable domain, filled in from reference TRBV11-2 and TRBJ1-2, reads EAGVAQSPRYKIIEKRQSVAFWCNPISGHATLYWYQQILGQGPKLLIQFQNNGVVDDSQLPKDRFSAERLKGVDSTLKIQPAKLEDSAVYLCASSSSGQGAYGYTFGSGTRLTVV.

The V and J genes are TRBV7-2 and TRBJ2-2, with a possible D match to TRBD1 (6 bases). The CDR3 contains 14 residues. V was cut by 5 bases and J by 6 bases, with 13 bases left in between. The germline V gene encodes CDR1 SGHTA and CDR2 FQGNSA. The CDR3 nucleotides are TGTGCCAGCAGCCGGGTAGAGGGGGCCGGGGAGCTGTTTTTT. Residues: CASSRVEGAGELFF.

This chain joins TRBV5-1 and TRBJ1-2, with TRBD1 as a possible D gene (6 bases). This CDR3 has 16 amino acids. V shed 4 bases and J shed 7 bases, with 23 bases lying between them. Germline CDR1 is SGHRS and CDR2 is YFSETQ. The CDR3 protein is CASSNTPGQLPGGYTF. The DNA for the CDR3 is TGCGCCAGCAGCAACACTCCGGGACAACTCCCGGGTGGCTACACCTTC.